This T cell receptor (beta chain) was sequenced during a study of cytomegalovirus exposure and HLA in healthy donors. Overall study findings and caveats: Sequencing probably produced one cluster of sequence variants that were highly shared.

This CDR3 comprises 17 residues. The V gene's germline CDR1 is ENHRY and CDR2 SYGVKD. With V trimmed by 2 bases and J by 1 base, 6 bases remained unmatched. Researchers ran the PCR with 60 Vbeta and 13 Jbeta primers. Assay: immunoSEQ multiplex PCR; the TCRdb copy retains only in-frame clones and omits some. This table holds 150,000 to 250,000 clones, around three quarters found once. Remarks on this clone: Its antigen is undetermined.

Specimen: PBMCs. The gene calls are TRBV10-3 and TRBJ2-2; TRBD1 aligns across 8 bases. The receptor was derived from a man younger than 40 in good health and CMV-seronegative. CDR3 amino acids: CAISEPAGGLNTGELFF. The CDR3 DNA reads TGTGCCATCAGTGAGCCGGCAGGGGGCCTGAACACCGGGGAGCTGTTTTTT.